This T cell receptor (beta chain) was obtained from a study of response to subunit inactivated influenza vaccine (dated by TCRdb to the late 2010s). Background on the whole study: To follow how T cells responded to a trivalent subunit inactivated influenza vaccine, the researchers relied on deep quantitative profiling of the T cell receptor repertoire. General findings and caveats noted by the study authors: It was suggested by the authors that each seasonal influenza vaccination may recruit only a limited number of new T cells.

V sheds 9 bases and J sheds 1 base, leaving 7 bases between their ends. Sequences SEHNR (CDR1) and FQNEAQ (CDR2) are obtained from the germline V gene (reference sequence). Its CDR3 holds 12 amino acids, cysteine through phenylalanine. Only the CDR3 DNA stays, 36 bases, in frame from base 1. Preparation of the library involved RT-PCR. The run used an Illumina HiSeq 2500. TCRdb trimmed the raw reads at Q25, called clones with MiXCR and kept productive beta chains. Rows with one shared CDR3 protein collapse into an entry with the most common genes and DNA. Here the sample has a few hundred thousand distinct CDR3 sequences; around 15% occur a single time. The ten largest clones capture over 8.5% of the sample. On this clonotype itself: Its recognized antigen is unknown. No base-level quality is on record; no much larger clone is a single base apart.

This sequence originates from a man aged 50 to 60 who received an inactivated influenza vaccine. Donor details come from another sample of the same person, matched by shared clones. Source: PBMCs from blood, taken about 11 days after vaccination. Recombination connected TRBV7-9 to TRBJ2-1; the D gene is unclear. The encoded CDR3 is CARGRSYNEQFF. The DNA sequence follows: TGTGCCAGGGGAAGGTCCTACAATGAGCAGTTCTTC.